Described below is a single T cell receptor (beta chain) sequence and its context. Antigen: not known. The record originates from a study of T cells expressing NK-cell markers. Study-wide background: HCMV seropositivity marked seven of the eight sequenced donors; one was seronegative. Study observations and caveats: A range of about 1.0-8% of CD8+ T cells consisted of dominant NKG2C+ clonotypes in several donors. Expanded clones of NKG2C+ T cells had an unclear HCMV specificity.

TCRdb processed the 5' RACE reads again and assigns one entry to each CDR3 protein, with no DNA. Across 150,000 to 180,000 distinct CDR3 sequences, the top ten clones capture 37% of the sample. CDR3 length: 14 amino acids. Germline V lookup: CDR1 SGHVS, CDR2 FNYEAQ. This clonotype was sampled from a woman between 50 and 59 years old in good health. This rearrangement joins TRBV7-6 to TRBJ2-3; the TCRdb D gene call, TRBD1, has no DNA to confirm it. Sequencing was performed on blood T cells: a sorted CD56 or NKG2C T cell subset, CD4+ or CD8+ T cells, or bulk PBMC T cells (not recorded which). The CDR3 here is CASGAGASTDTQYF. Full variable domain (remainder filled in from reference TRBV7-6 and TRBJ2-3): GAGVSQSPRYKVTKRGQDVALRCDPISGHVSLYWYRQALGQGPEFLTYFNYEAQQDKSGLPNDRFSAERPEGSISTLTIQRTEQRDSAMYRCASGAGASTDTQYFGPGTRLTVL.